Listed below are T cell receptor beta chains from one sample, sequenced in a study of T cells in tuberculosis. Assay: immunoSEQ multiplex PCR; the TCRdb copy retains only in-frame clones and omits some. The sample comprises 30,000 to 40,000 clones, less than 95% of which are singletons, and almost 4.5% rests with the top ten. The sequencing used PBMCs, collected at tuberculosis diagnosis. The receptors originated from an adult with tuberculosis. Each CDR3 is given with its conserved first and last residue. A D gene is named only where the DNA matches it firmly. Clone size is given for some rows only: seen once, a few or many times, or a class if the clone is expanded.

J gene,clone size,V gene,D gene,CDR3 protein,CDR3 DNA
TRBJ2-7,.,TRBV7-9,.,CASSLGSYEQYF,TGTGCCAGCAGCTTAGGCAGCTACGAGCAGTACTTC
TRBJ2-3,.,TRBV4-3,TRBD2,CASSQDAGLADSTDTQYF,TGCGCCAGCAGCCAAGATGCGGGACTAGCGGACAGCACAGATACGCAGTATTTT
TRBJ2-7,.,TRBV7-2,.,CASSPSFGRSYEQYF,TGTGCCAGCAGCCCGAGCTTTGGCAGGTCCTACGAGCAGTACTTC
TRBJ2-2,.,TRBV5-1,TRBD1,CASSWGTGDTGELFF,TGCGCCAGCAGCTGGGGGACAGGGGACACCGGGGAGCTGTTTTTT
TRBJ2-7,.,TRBV28,.,CASSTGIRREQYF,TGTGCCAGCTCCACGGGGATTCGGCGGGAGCAGTACTTC
TRBJ2-7,.,TRBV5-6,.,CASSFEGSEQYF,TGTGCCAGCAGCTTCGAGGGTAGCGAGCAGTACTTC
TRBJ1-5,few,TRBV27,.,CASRSLRQERNQPQHF,TGTGCCAGCAGATCTCTTAGACAGGAGAGGAATCAGCCCCAGCATTTT
TRBJ1-6,.,TRBV14,.,CASSRPRAPGDNSPLHF,TGTGCCAGCAGCCGCCCCAGGGCCCCAGGGGATAATTCACCCCTCCACTTT
TRBJ1-5,.,TRBV27,.,CASRPAGINQPQHF,TGTGCCAGCAGGCCGGCAGGGATCAATCAGCCCCAGCATTTT
TRBJ2-7,.,TRBV5-6,.,CASSLSGGPSYEQYF,TGTGCCAGCAGCTTATCGGGGGGCCCCTCCTACGAGCAGTACTTC
TRBJ1-6,once,TRBV18,.,CASSRSGEGNSPLHF,TGTGCCAGCTCCCGATCGGGGGAAGGAAATTCACCCCTCCACTTT
TRBJ1-2,.,TRBV14,TRBD1,CASSRGQGNYGYTF,TGTGCCAGCAGCCGAGGACAGGGTAACTATGGCTACACCTTC
TRBJ1-1,.,TRBV18,TRBD1,CASSLDRGKTEAFF,TGTGCCAGCTCACTGGACAGGGGAAAAACTGAAGCTTTCTTT
TRBJ1-2,.,TRBV28,TRBD1,CASSQNTGGHYGYTF,TGTGCCAGCAGCCAAAATACAGGGGGGCACTATGGCTACACCTTC
TRBJ1-2,.,TRBV5-6,.,CASSLAVSAAGYTF,TGTGCCAGCAGCTTGGCCGTGTCAGCGGCCGGCTACACCTTC
TRBJ2-6,.,TRBV19,.,CATKRGYSSGANVLTF,TGTGCCACCAAAAGAGGATATAGCTCTGGGGCCAACGTCCTGACTTTC
TRBJ1-5,.,TRBV15,TRBD1,CATNPHGQGGQPQHF,TGTGCCACCAACCCCCATGGACAGGGAGGTCAGCCCCAGCATTTT
TRBJ1-1,.,TRBV13,TRBD1,CASSLRVGQGDTEAFF,TGTGCCAGCAGCTTAAGAGTGGGACAGGGGGACACTGAAGCTTTCTTT
TRBJ1-1,once,TRBV6-5,.,CASSPPSPGEAFF,TGTGCCAGCAGCCCCCCCAGCCCAGGGGAAGCTTTCTTT
TRBJ2-1,.,TRBV5-1,.,CASSPGQSYNEQFF,TGCGCCAGCAGTCCGGGACAATCCTACAATGAGCAGTTCTTC
TRBJ2-7,once,TRBV12-5,TRBD2,CASGLEILAGSSYEQYF,TGTGCTAGTGGTTTGGAGATCCTAGCGGGGTCCTCCTACGAGCAGTACTTC
TRBJ1-1,.,TRBV20-1,.,CSARVSVEAFF,TGCAGTGCTAGGGTCTCAGTTGAAGCTTTCTTT
TRBJ1-5,.,TRBV9,.,CASSYGSGGNQPQHF,TGTGCCAGCAGCTACGGGTCAGGGGGCAATCAGCCCCAGCATTTT
TRBJ2-3,.,TRBV11-2,.,CASSLKNPNFEASDTQYF,TGTGCCAGCAGCCTTAAAAACCCTAACTTTGAGGCATCTGATACGCAGTATTTT
TRBJ1-3,.,TRBV5-8,.,CASSLKGSGAGNTIYF,TGTGCCAGCAGCTTGAAAGGATCAGGGGCTGGAAACACCATATATTTT
TRBJ1-4,.,TRBV5-1,.,CASRGGEKLFF,TGCGCCAGCAGAGGAGGGGAAAAACTGTTTTTT
TRBJ2-1,.,TRBV28,.,CASSYSGLRARNEQFF,TGTGCCAGCAGTTACTCAGGGCTCAGGGCTCGCAATGAGCAGTTCTTC
TRBJ1-2,.,TRBV18,.,CASSPLPANYGYTF,TGTGCCAGCTCACCCCTCCCCGCTAACTATGGCTACACCTTC
TRBJ1-5,.,TRBV30,.,CASGFNQPQHF,TGTGCTTCAGGGTTCAATCAGCCCCAGCATTTT
TRBJ2-3,.,TRBV6-5,TRBD1,CASSFYRDRPTDTQYF,TGTGCCAGCAGTTTCTACCGGGACAGACCCACAGATACGCAGTATTTT
TRBJ1-2,few,TRBV5-1,.,CASSLAGRHQQTNYGYTF,TGCGCCAGCAGCTTGGCCGGCAGACATCAACAAACTAACTATGGCTACACCTTC
TRBJ2-2,.,TRBV5-8,.,CAYGKGWVSGELFF,TGTGCTTACGGGAAGGGATGGGTTTCCGGGGAGCTGTTTTTT
TRBJ1-2,.,TRBV7-9,.,CASSVGRGVNYGYTF,TGTGCCAGCAGCGTAGGGCGGGGAGTAAACTATGGCTACACCTTC
TRBJ2-7,.,TRBV15,.,CATSRDLSGREVQYF,TGTGCCACCAGCAGAGATCTCTCGGGTAGGGAGGTGCAGTACTTC
TRBJ1-6,once,TRBV6-1,.,CASRPRSYNSPLHF,TGTGCCAGCAGGCCGCGCTCCTATAATTCACCCCTCCACTTT
TRBJ2-1,.,TRBV7-2,TRBD2,CASSRRTGTSGGRGNEQFF,TGTGCCAGCAGCCGCAGAACCGGGACTAGCGGGGGGAGGGGCAATGAGCAGTTCTTC
TRBJ2-7,.,TRBV12-5,TRBD1,CASGLVGLRGRREQYF,TGTGCTAGTGGTTTGGTTGGTCTCAGGGGGCGGAGGGAGCAGTACTTC
TRBJ1-4,.,TRBV2,TRBD1,CASSPRGQTNEKLFF,TGTGCCAGCTCCCCCCGGGGACAGACTAATGAAAAACTGTTTTTT
TRBJ1-1,.,TRBV9,.,CASSLLGQTNTEAFF,TGTGCCAGCAGCCTACTAGGACAGACGAACACTGAAGCTTTCTTT
TRBJ2-1,.,TRBV5-6,.,CASSLRRLSYNEQFF,TGTGCCAGCAGCTTGAGGAGACTCTCCTACAATGAGCAGTTCTTC
TRBJ2-2,.,TRBV2,.,CASSARARAGELFF,TGTGCCAGCAGTGCGAGGGCCCGGGCCGGGGAGCTGTTTTTT
TRBJ1-5,.,TRBV19,.,CASSIGPPGASNQPQHF,TGTGCCAGTAGTATAGGCCCCCCAGGGGCAAGTAATCAGCCCCAGCATTTT
TRBJ1-6,.,TRBV11-3,.,CASSRGGFNSPLHF,TGTGCCAGCAGCCGAGGGGGATTTAATTCACCCCTCCACTTT
TRBJ1-1,.,TRBV5-8,TRBD1,CASSRDRGLLGTEAFF,TGTGCCAGCAGCCGGGACAGGGGACTCTTGGGCACTGAAGCTTTCTTT
TRBJ2-3,.,TRBV19,.,CASSIEGGVAWPGTQYF,TGTGCCAGTAGTATAGAAGGAGGGGTAGCGTGGCCTGGTACGCAGTATTTT